These 9 T cell receptor beta chains were sequenced from one sample in a study of Ad26.COV2.S vaccination and SARS-CoV-2 variants. The sample's treatment: roughly 18 received Ad26.COV2.S at low or high dose, single or two shots; several received placebo; per-sample allocation not given. Sample collection was performed on day 63 after the first vaccine or placebo injection. Produced via immunoSEQ multiplex PCR; TCRdb's table is partial and in-frame only. Found here are about 320,000 clones, around four fifths of them singletons; the top ten hold around 2.2%. Here the sequenced sample was peripheral blood, taken in a trial of Ad26.COV2.S vaccine versus placebo. The receptors shown here come from a person aged 18-60 years who received the Ad26.COV2.S COVID-19 vaccine or a placebo.

The chain couples TRBV3-1 (or the pseudogene TRBV3-2) to TRBJ2-2; TRBD1 agrees at 9 bases. The CDR3 spans 15 residues. CDR1 is LGHDT and CDR2 is YNNKEL in the germline V gene (reference sequence). Losses at the gene ends were 7 bases for V and 4 bases for J; bases not matched to a gene: 7. The CDR3 protein is CASTRDRDITGELFF. The CDR3, as DNA: TGTGCCAGCACCCGGGACAGGGACATCACCGGGGAGCTGTTTTTT.

This chain connects TRBV19 to TRBJ1-1; D remains unclear. V lost 6 bases to trimming and J lost 11 bases, with 19 bases between them. This CDR3 region has 13 residues. Germline lookup yields CDR1 LNHDA and CDR2 SQIVND (reference sequence). The CDR3 coding sequence is TGTGCCAGTAGGACGGCAGGATCGAGTATGGCTTTCTTT. The encoded protein is CASRTAGSSMAFF.

This rearrangement joins TRBV5-1 to TRBJ2-5; 16 bases map to TRBD2. Germline CDR1 SGHRS, CDR2 YFSETQ. V trimming: 4 bases; J trimming: 4 bases; junction bases outside the gene matches: 7. The CDR3 runs to 17 residues. CDR3 in DNA: TGCGCCAGCAGCCCCGGGACTAGCGGGGGGGCCTCAGAGACCCAGTACTTC. Amino acids: CASSPGTSGGASETQYF.

The rearrangement joins TRBV10-3 to TRBJ1-1; D is unresolved. The V end lost 0 bases, the J end lost 1 base, and 12 bases lay between the germline ends. This CDR3 region has 16 residues. Germline-derived CDR1 and CDR2 are ENHRY and SYGVKD. The CDR3 spells CAISESRGWGNTEAFF. CDR3 sequence (DNA): TGTGCCATCAGTGAGTCGAGAGGGTGGGGGAACACTGAAGCTTTCTTT.

The V call is TRBV5-4, the J call TRBJ1-2; D unresolved. The CDR3 has 13 amino acids. Germline V gene lookup returns CDR1 SGHNT and CDR2 YYREEE (reference sequence). V lost 0 bases and J lost 4, with 7 bases in between. CDR3 sequence reads: CASSLEPVYGYTF. The CDR3 DNA is TGTGCCAGCAGCTTGGAGCCAGTCTATGGCTACACCTTC.

The table lists this clone with many counts. The chain has TRBV11-3 and TRBJ1-3, with 7 bases aligning to TRBD1. The CDR3 has 16 residues. V shed 2 bases, J shed 0 bases, and the junction held 4 bases outside the gene matches. CDR1 and CDR2 from the germline V gene are SGHNT and YENEEA. CDR3: CASSLRGPVSGNTIYF. CDR3 in DNA: TGTGCCAGCAGCTTAAGGGGGCCCGTCTCTGGAAACACCATATATTTT. The whole variable domain, filled in from reference TRBV11-3 and TRBJ1-3, reads EAGVVQSPRYKIIEKKQPVAFWCNPISGHNTLYWYLQNLGQGPELLIRYENEEAVDDSQLPKDRFSAERLKGVDSTLKIQPAELGDSAVYLCASSLRGPVSGNTIYFGEGSWLTVV.

This clone was recorded once. This chain uses TRBV9 with TRBJ1-2, with a weak D call TRBD1 (6 bases). Germline CDR1 and CDR2: SGDLS and YYNGEE. The CDR3 runs 15 residues. V lost 0 bases to trimming and J lost 4 bases, with 13 bases between them. In DNA, the CDR3 is TGTGCCAGCAGCGTAGATGGGGCAGGGGTCTATGGCTACACCTTC. This translates into CASSVDGAGVYGYTF. The variable domain in full, completed from reference TRBV9 and TRBJ1-2, reads DSGVTQTPKHLITATGQRVTLRCSPRSGDLSVYWYQQSLDQGLQFLIQYYNGEERAKGNILERFSAQQFPDLHSELNLSSLELGDSALYFCASSVDGAGVYGYTFGSGTRLTVV.

The chain has TRBV27 and TRBJ2-1, with 7 nucleotides matching TRBD2. Germline V gene lookup returns CDR1 MNHEY and CDR2 SMNVEV (reference sequence). There are 15 residues in the CDR3. Trimming removed 4 bases from V and 2 bases from J; junction bases left unmatched: 5. The CDR3 protein is CASSSAGTTYNEQFF. As DNA, the CDR3 is TGTGCCAGCAGTTCCGCCGGGACTACCTACAATGAGCAGTTCTTC.

The chain has TRBV5-4 and TRBJ2-1; 10 bases are a match to TRBD1. Germline V gene sequence: CDR1 SGHNT, CDR2 YYREEE (reference sequence). With V trimmed by 2 bases and J by 4 bases, 3 bases remained unmatched. The CDR3 has 15 amino acids. The CDR3, as DNA: TGTGCCAGCAGCTTAGGACAGGGGGTTTACAATGAGCAGTTCTTC. It specifies CASSLGQGVYNEQFF.